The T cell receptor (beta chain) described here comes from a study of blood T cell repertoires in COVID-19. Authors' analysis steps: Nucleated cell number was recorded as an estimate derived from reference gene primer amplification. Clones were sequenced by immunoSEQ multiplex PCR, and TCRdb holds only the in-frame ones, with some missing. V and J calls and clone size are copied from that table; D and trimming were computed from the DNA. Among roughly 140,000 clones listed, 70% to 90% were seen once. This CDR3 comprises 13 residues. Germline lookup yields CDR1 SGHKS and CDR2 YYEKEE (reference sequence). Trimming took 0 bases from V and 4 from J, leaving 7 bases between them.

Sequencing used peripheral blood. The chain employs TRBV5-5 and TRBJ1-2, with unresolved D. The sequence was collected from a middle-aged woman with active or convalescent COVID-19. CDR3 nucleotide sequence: TGTGCCAGCAGCTTGGACCAGTTCTATGGCTACACCTTC. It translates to CASSLDQFYGYTF.